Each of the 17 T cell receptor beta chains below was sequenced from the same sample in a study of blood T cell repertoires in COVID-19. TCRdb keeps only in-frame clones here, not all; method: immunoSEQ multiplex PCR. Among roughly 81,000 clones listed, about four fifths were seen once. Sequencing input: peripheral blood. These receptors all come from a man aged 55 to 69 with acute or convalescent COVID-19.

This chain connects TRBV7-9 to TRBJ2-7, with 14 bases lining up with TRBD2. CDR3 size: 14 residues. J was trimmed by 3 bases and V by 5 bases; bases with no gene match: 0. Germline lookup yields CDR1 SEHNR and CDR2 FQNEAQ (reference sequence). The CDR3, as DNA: TGTGCCAGCAGCGGGACTAGCGGGAGCTACGAGCAGTACTTC. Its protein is CASSGTSGSYEQYF.

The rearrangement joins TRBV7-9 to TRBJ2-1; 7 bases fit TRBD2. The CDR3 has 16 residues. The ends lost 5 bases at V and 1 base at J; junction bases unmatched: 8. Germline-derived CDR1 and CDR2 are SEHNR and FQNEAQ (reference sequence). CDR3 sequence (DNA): TGTGCCAGCAGCCCGTTTGGTAGCGGGTCCTACAATGAGCAGTTCTTC. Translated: CASSPFGSGSYNEQFF.

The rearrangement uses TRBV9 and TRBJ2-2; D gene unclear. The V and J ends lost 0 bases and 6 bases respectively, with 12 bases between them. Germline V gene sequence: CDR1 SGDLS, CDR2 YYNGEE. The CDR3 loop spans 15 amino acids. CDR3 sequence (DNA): TGTGCCAGCAGCGTAGCTACCTCGGTGGCCGGGGAGCTGTTTTTT. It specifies CASSVATSVAGELFF.

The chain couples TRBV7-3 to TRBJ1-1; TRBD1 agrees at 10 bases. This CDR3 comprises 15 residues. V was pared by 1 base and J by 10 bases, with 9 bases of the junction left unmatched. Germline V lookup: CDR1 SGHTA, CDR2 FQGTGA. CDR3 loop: CASSLNLGTGVRAFF. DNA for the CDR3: TGTGCCAGCAGCTTAAATCTTGGGACAGGGGTCAGAGCTTTCTTT.

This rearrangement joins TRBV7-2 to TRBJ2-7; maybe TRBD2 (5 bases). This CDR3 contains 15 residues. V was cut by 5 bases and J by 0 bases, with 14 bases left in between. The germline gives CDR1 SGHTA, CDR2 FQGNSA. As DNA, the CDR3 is TGTGCCAGCAGCCCCGAGAGCGGTGTCTCCTACGAGCAGTACTTC. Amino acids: CASSPESGVSYEQYF.

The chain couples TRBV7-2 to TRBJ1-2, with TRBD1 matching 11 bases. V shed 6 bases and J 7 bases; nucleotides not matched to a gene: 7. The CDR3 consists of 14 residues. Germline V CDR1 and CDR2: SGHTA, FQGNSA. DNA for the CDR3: TGTGCCAGCAGTCCTGGACAGGGGGCAGGTGGCTACACCTTC. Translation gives CASSPGQGAGGYTF.

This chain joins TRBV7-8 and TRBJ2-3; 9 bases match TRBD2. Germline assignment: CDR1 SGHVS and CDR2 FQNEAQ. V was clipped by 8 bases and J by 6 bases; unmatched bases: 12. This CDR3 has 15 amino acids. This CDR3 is CASSPRGGEVDTQYF. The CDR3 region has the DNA TGTGCCAGCTCGCCGCGGGGGGGAGAGGTGGATACGCAGTATTTT. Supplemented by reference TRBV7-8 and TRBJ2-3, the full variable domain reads GAGVSQSPRYKVAKRGQDVALRCDPISGHVSLFWYQQALGQGPEFLTYFQNEAQLDKSGLPSDRFFAERPEGSVSTLKIQRTQQEDSAVYLCASSPRGGEVDTQYFGPGTRLTVL.

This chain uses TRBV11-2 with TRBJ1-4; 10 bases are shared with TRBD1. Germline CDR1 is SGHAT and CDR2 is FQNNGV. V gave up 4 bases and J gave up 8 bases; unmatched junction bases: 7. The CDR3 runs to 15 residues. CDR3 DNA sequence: TGTGCCAGCAGCTCGACAGGGGGCAAAAGCGAAAAACTGTTTTTT. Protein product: CASSSTGGKSEKLFF.

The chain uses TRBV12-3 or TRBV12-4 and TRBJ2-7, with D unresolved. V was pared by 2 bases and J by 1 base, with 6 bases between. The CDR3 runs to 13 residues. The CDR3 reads CASSLHSSYEQYF. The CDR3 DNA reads TGTGCCAGCAGTTTACACAGTTCCTACGAGCAGTACTTC.

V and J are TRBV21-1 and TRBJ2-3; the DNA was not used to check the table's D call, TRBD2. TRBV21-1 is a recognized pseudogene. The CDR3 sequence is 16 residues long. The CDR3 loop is CASSHSSGRGTDTQYF. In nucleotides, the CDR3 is TGTGCCAGCAGTCATTCTAGCGGGAGAGGAACAGATACGCAGTATTTT.

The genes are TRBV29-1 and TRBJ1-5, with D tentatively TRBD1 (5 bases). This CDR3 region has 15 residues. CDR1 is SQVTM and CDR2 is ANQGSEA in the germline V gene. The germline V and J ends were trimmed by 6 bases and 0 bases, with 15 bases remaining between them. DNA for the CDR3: TGCAGCGTCAGGGAAAGCACTAATAGCAATCAGCCCCAGCATTTT. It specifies CSVRESTNSNQPQHF.

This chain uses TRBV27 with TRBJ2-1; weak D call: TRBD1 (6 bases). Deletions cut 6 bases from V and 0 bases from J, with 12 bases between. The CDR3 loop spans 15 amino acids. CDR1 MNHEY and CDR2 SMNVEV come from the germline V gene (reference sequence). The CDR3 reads CASRGQRSSYNEQFF. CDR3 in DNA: TGTGCCAGCAGAGGACAGAGGTCCTCCTACAATGAGCAGTTCTTC.

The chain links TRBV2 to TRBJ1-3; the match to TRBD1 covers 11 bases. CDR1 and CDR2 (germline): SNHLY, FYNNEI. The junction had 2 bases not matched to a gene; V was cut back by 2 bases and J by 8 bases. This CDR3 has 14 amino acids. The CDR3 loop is CASSEQGQGDTIYF. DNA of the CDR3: TGTGCCAGCAGTGAACAGGGACAGGGGGACACCATATATTTT.

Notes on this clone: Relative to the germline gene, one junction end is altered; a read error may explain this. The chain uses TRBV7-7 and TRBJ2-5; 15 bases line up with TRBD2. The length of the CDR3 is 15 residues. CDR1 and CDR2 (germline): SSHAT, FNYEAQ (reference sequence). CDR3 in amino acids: CASSLGTSGGETQYF. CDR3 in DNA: TGTGCTAGCAGCTTAGGGACTAGCGGGGGGGAGACCCAGTACTTC.

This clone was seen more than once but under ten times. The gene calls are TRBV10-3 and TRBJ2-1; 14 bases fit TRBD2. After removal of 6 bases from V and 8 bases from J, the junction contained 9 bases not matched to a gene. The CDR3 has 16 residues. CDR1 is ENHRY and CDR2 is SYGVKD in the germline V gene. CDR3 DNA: TGTGCCATCAGGGAGACTAGCGGGAGGGGAATGGATGAGCAGTTCTTC. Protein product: CAIRETSGRGMDEQFF.

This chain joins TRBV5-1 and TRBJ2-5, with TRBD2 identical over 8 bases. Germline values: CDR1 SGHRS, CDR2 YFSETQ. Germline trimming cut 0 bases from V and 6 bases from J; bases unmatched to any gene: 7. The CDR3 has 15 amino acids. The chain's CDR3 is CASSLAGGSGKTQYF. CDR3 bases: TGCGCCAGCAGCTTGGCCGGTGGTAGCGGGAAGACCCAGTACTTC.

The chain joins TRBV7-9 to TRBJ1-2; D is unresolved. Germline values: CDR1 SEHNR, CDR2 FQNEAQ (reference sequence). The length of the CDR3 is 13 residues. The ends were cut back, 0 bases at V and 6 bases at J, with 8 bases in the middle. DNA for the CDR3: TGTGCCAGCAGCTTAGCGGGGAGAGATGGCTACACCTTC. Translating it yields CASSLAGRDGYTF.